This T cell receptor beta chain was captured by sequencing in a study of Graves' ophthalmopathy and Graves' hyperthyroidism. CDR3 size: 16 residues. V was clipped by 4 bases and J by 4 bases, with 20 bases between them. The germline V gene has CDR1 SEHNR and CDR2 FQNEAQ (reference sequence). RNA served as the template for amplifying TCR beta CDR3 regions. Following a first-round RT-PCR that used HTBI primers, a second-round multiplex PCR was carried out. MiXCR was run by TCRdb on the multiplex PCR reads, yielding one entry per CDR3 protein. The sample shows 500,000 to 700,000 distinct CDR3 sequences, under 45% of them seen only once.

This chain links TRBV7-9 with TRBJ2-7; D might be TRBD2 (6 bases). The source of this sequence is an adult man with Graves' hyperthyroidism. Sequenced: peripheral blood or thyroid tissue (not recorded which). The CDR3 sequence: CASSSGWTGRSYEQYF. The CDR3 region has the DNA TGTGCCAGCAGCTCAGGGTGGACCGGGAGATCGTACGAGCAGTACTTC.